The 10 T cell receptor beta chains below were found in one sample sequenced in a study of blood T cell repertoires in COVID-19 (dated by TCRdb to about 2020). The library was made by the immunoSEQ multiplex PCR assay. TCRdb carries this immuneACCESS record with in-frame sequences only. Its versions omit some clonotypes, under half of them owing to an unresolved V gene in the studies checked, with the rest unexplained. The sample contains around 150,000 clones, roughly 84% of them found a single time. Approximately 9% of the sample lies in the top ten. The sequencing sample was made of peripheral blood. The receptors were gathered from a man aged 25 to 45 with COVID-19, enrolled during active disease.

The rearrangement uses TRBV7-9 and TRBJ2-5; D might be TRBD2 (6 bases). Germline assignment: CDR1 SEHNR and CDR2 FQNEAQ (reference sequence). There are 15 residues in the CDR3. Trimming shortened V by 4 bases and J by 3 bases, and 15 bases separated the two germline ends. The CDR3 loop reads CASSYGGYREETQYF. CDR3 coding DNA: TGTGCCAGCAGCTACGGGGGTTATCGGGAAGAGACCCAGTACTTC. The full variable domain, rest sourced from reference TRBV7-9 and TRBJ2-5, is DTGVSQNPRHKITKRGQNVTFRCDPISEHNRLYWYRQTLGQGPEFLTYFQNEAQLEKSRLLSDRFSAERPKGSFSTLEIQRTEQGDSAMYLCASSYGGYREETQYFGPGTRLLVL.

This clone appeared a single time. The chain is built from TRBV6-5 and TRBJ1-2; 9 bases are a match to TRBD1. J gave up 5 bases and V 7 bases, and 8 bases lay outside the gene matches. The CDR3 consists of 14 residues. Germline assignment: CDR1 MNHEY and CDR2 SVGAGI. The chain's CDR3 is CASNLDGQGYGYTF. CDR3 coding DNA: TGTGCCAGCAACCTAGACGGACAGGGGTATGGCTACACCTTC.

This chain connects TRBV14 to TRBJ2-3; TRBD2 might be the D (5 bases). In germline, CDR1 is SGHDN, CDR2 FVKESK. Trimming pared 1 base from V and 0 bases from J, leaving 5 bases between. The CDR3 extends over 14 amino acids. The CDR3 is CASSQGGSTDTQYF. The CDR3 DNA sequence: TGTGCCAGCAGCCAAGGAGGGAGCACAGATACGCAGTATTTT.

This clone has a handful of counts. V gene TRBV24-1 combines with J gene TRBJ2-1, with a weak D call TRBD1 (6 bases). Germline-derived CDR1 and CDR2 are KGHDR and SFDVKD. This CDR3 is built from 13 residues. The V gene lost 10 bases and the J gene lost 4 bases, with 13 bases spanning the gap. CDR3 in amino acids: CATRDTGYNEQFF. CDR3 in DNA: TGTGCCACTCGGGACACAGGTTACAATGAGCAGTTCTTC.

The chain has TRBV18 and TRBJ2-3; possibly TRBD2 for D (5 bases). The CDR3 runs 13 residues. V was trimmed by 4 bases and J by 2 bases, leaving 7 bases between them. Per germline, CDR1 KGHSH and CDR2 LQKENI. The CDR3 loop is CASSRGDTDTQYF. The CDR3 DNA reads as TGTGCCAGCTCACGGGGAGACACAGATACGCAGTATTTT.

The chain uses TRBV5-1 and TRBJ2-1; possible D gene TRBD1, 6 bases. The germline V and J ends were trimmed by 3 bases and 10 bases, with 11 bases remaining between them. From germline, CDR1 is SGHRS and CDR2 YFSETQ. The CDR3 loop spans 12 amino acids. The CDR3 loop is CASSWDTQEQFF. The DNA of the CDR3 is TGCGCCAGCAGCTGGGACACTCAAGAGCAGTTCTTC.

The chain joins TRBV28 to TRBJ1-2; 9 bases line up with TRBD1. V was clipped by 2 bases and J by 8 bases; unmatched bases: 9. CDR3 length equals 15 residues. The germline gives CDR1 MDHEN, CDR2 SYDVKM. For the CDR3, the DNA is TGTGCCAGCAGTTTAGCCGGACAGGGGAGGGACGGCTACACCTTC. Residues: CASSLAGQGRDGYTF.

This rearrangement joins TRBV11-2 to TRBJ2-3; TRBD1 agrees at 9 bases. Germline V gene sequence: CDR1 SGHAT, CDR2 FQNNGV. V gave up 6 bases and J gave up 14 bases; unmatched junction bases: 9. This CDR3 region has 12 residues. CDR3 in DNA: TGTGCCAGCAGTATCCCCCGGGACAGGGTGTATTTT. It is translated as CASSIPRDRVYF.

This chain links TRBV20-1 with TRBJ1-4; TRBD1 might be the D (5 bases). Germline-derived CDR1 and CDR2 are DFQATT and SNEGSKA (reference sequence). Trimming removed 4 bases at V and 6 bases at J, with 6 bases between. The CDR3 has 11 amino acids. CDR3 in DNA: TGCAGTGCTATAGGGGATGAAAAACTGTTTTTT. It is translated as CSAIGDEKLFF.

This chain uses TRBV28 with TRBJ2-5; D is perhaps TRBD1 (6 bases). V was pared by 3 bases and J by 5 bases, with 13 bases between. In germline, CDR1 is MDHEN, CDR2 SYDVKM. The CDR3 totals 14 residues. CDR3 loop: CASSFNRVVETQYF. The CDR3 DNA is TGTGCCAGCAGTTTTAACAGGGTGGTGGAGACCCAGTACTTC. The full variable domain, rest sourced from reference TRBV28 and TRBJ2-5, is DVKVTQSSRYLVKRTGEKVFLECVQDMDHENMFWYRQDPGLGLRLIYFSYDVKMKEKGDIPEGYSVSREKKERFSLILESASTNQTSMYLCASSFNRVVETQYFGPGTRLLVL.